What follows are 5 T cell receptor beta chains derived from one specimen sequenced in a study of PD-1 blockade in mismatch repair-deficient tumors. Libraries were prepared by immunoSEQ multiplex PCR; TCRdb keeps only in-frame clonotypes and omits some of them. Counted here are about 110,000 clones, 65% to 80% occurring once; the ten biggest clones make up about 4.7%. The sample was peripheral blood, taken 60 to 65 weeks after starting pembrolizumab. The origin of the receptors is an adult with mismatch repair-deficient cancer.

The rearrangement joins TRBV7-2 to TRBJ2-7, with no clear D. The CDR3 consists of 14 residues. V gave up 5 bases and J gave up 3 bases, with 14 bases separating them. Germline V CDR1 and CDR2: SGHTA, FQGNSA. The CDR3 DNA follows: TGTGCCAGCAGCAAATCTGACGGTTACTACGAGCAGTACTTC. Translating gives CASSKSDGYYEQYF.

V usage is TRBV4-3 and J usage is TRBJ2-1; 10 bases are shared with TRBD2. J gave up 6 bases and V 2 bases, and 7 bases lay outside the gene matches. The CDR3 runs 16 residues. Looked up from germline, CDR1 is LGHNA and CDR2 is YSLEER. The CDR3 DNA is TGCGCCAGCAGCCAATCCCCGGGACTAGCGATCAATGAGCAGTTCTTC. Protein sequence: CASSQSPGLAINEQFF.

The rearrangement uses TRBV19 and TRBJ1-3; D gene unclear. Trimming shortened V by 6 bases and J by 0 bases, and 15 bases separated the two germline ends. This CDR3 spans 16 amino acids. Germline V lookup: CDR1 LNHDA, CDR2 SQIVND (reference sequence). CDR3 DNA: TGTGCCAGTAGACGCGCAGCTTCGAGCTCTGGAAACACCATATATTTT. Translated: CASRRAASSSGNTIYF.

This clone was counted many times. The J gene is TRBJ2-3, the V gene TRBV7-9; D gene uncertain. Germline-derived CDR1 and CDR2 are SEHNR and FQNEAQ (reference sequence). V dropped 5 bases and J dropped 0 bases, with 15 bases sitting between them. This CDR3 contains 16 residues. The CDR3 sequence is CASSDIFGASTDTQYF. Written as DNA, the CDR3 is TGTGCCAGCAGCGACATCTTCGGCGCTAGCACAGATACGCAGTATTTT.

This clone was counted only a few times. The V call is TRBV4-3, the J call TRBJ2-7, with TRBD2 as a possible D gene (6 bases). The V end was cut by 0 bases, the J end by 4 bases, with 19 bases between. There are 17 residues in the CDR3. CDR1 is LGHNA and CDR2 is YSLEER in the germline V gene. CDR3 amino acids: CASSQDGGAGSVYEQYF. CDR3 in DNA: TGCGCCAGCAGCCAAGATGGAGGGGCAGGGTCGGTGTACGAGCAGTACTTC.